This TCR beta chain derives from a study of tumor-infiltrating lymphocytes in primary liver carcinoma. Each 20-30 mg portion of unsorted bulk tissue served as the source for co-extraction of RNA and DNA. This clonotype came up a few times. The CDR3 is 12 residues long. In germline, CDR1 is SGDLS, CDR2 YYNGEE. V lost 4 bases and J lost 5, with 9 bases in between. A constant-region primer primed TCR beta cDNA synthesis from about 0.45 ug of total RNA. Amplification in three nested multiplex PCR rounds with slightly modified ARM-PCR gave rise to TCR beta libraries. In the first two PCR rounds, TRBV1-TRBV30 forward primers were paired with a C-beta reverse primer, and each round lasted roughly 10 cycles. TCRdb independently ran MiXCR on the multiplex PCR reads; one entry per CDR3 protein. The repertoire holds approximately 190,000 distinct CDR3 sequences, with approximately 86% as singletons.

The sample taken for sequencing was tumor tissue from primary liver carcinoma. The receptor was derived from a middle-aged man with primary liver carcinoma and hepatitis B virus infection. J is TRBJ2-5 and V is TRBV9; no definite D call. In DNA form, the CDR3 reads TGTGCCAGCAGCCCCGGGTCCGAGACCCAGTACTTC. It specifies CASSPGSETQYF.